The T cell receptor beta chain under discussion was sequenced for a study of tissue T cells after allogeneic stem cell transplantation. Study findings and constraints: Only a limited share of tissue TCRs appeared in blood or spleen.

About this clone: The target antigen is unknown. One end of the junction is discordant with germline, which a read error may explain.

TCRbeta CDR3 was sequenced at survey depth with template counts. Only in-frame clones appear in the TCRdb table, and some are missing; sequencing was by immunoSEQ multiplex PCR. The sample consists of tens of thousands of clones, 73% of them appearing once. CDR1 is LGHDT and CDR2 is YNNKEL in the germline V gene (reference sequence). The CDR3 is made up of 14 amino acids. Comparators without hematopoietic cell transplant had other cancers, at least five gastrointestinal samples, and no known gastrointestinal disease. GI sites, liver, skin and spleen were taken after median 9.75 post-mortem hours. The sample was tissue from the ileum, taken at autopsy. The clonotype originates from a female donor over 55 with lung cancer. The V call is TRBV3-1 (or the pseudogene TRBV3-2), the J call TRBJ2-6; D may be TRBD2 (6 bases). Here the CDR3 DNA reads TGTGCCCGCAGCCTGGGGGGTGGGGCCAACGTCCTGACTTTC. This translates into CARSLGGGANVLTF.